The 26 T cell receptor beta chains reported below all come from one sample, sequenced in a study of T cell responses to AZD1222 COVID-19 vaccine. Clones were sequenced by immunoSEQ multiplex PCR, and TCRdb holds only the in-frame ones, with some missing. The sample yields 130,000 to 150,000 clones, around nine tenths seen once. Sequences were derived from peripheral blood, sampled on day 0 of AZD1222 vaccination. These TCRs come from an adult in good health.

A single count supports this clone. This chain links TRBV29-1 with TRBJ1-1, with 9 bases that match TRBD1. The germline gives CDR1 SQVTM, CDR2 ANQGSEA. V trimming: 4 bases; J trimming: 1 base; junction bases outside the gene matches: 7. The length of the CDR3 is 15 residues. CDR3 sequence reads: CSVAVTGGWNTEAFF. The CDR3 DNA reads as TGCAGCGTTGCCGTGACAGGGGGATGGAACACTGAAGCTTTCTTT.

This chain links TRBV12-3 or TRBV12-4 with TRBJ1-4; D may be TRBD1 (5 bases). Trimming took 5 bases from V and 8 from J, leaving 12 bases between them. CDR3 length: 13 residues. The CDR3 bases are TGTGCCAGCAGTCTGGGGGTGAGGGAAAAACTGTTTTTT. This translates into CASSLGVREKLFF.

The rearrangement links TRBV7-9 to TRBJ2-7; tentatively, D is TRBD1 (6 bases). The CDR3 runs 12 residues. The germline V gene has CDR1 SEHNR and CDR2 FQNEAQ (reference sequence). V was clipped by 5 bases and J by 5 bases, with 10 bases between them. The CDR3 here is CASSPDRNEQYF. Here the CDR3 DNA reads TGTGCCAGCAGCCCGGACAGAAACGAGCAGTACTTC.

The chain employs TRBV7-8 and TRBJ1-5; maybe TRBD1 (5 bases). The CDR3 has 16 amino acids. The germline CDR1 and CDR2 sequences are SGHVS and FQNEAQ. The ends were cut back, 0 bases at V and 1 base at J, with 10 bases in the middle. The CDR3 nucleotides read TGTGCCAGCAGCTTAGCCAGGGTCGGAAGCAATCAGCCCCAGCATTTT. It specifies CASSLARVGSNQPQHF.

The V gene is TRBV18, the J gene TRBJ2-7; weak D call: TRBD1 (5 bases). V was trimmed by 5 bases and J by 5 bases, leaving 10 bases between them. The CDR3 length is 12 residues. CDR1 KGHSH and CDR2 LQKENI come from the germline V gene. The CDR3 is CASSAGYNEQYF. The CDR3 DNA follows: TGTGCCAGCTCAGCAGGGTACAACGAGCAGTACTTC.

This clone occurred once. The CDR3 DNA sequence: TGTGCAAGTCGCCCCGCAACGGGGGGGCGGGAAGATACGCAGTATTTT. Protein sequence: CASRPATGGREDTQYF. J is TRBJ2-3 and V is TRBV12-2; TRBD2, as called in the table, went unchecked against the DNA. TRBV12-2 is a pseudogene. This CDR3 has 16 amino acids.

The genes are TRBV27 and TRBJ2-7, with TRBD1 identical over 7 bases. The V gene's germline CDR1 is MNHEY and CDR2 SMNVEV (reference sequence). CDR3 length equals 11 residues. With V trimmed by 6 bases and J by 7 bases, 3 bases remained unmatched. DNA for the CDR3: TGTGCCAGCAGCACGACAGGGGAGCAGTACTTC. Protein product: CASSTTGEQYF.

V and J are TRBV19 and TRBJ2-1; TRBD1 aligns across 7 bases. J was trimmed by 2 bases and V by 0 bases; bases with no gene match: 4. Germline assignment: CDR1 LNHDA and CDR2 SQIVND (reference sequence). The CDR3 consists of 16 residues. The CDR3 is CASSIERGRPYNEQFF. CDR3 nucleotides: TGTGCCAGTAGTATAGAGAGGGGGCGGCCCTACAATGAGCAGTTCTTC.

The chain links TRBV5-1 to TRBJ2-1, with 11 bases fitting TRBD2. Germline values: CDR1 SGHRS, CDR2 YFSETQ. Trimming removed 1 base from V and 5 bases from J; junction bases left unmatched: 8. The CDR3 is 17 residues long. CDR3 DNA: TGCGCCAGCAGCTTGTTGGTAGCGGGAGGGTTTAACAATGAGCAGTTCTTC. Translation gives CASSLLVAGGFNNEQFF.

The V call is TRBV27, the J call TRBJ2-7; D is unclear. This CDR3 has 13 residues. The V end lost 4 bases, the J end lost 4 bases, and 11 bases lay between the germline ends. CDR1 MNHEY and CDR2 SMNVEV come from the germline V gene (reference sequence). CDR3 loop: CASSSRPEYEQYF. The CDR3 DNA reads as TGTGCCAGCAGTTCCCGACCCGAATACGAGCAGTACTTC.

This clone showed up just once. The rearrangement joins TRBV7-9 to TRBJ1-5; the D is unclear. Trimming took 0 bases from V and 9 from J, leaving 9 bases between them. The germline CDR1 and CDR2 sequences are SEHNR and FQNEAQ (reference sequence). This CDR3 contains 13 residues. The CDR3: CASSLAGLRPQHF. The CDR3, as DNA: TGTGCCAGCAGCTTAGCAGGCCTTCGGCCCCAGCATTTT.

This sequence joins TRBV15 and TRBJ2-3; tentatively, D is TRBD2 (5 bases). CDR3 length: 15 residues. The V end lost 0 bases, the J end lost 1 base, and 8 bases lay between the germline ends. Germline CDR1 is LNHNV and CDR2 is YYDKDF (reference sequence). CDR3 loop: CATSRDDGGTDTQYF. The CDR3 nucleotides are TGTGCCACCAGCAGAGATGACGGGGGCACAGATACGCAGTATTTT.

The V and J genes are TRBV19 and TRBJ1-4; D perhaps matches TRBD1 (6 bases). Trimming took off 9 bases at V and 3 bases at J, with 11 bases between the two ends. The CDR3 has 13 amino acids. Germline CDR1 LNHDA, CDR2 SQIVND (reference sequence). CDR3 protein: CASSRGSNEKLFF. Here the CDR3 DNA reads TGTGCCAGCAGCAGGGGTTCTAATGAAAAACTGTTTTTT. Based on the CDR3 plus reference TRBV19 and TRBJ1-4, the full variable domain is DGGITQSPKYLFRKEGQNVTLSCEQNLNHDAMYWYRQDPGQGLRLIYYSQIVNDFQKGDIAEGYSVSREKKESFPLTVTSAQKNPTAFYLCASSRGSNEKLFFGSGTQLSVL.

This clone showed up just once. The CDR3 nucleotides read TGTGCCAGCAGCGTAAGCGAATCGGGTGAGCAGTTCTTC. Translating it yields CASSVSESGEQFF. V usage is TRBV9 and J usage is TRBJ2-7; the D is unclear. The J call may be faulty, since TRBJ2-1 better matches the DNA end. Germline-derived CDR1 and CDR2 are SGDLS and YYNGEE. The CDR3 is 13 amino acids.

This chain links TRBV4-1 with TRBJ2-1; D gene ambiguous. Trimming removed 0 bases at V and 0 bases at J, with 12 bases between. Germline CDR1 and CDR2: MGHRA and YSYEKL. This CDR3 contains 17 residues. CDR3 residues: CASSQDGGRGSYNEQFF. The CDR3 bases are TGCGCCAGCAGCCAAGACGGCGGTCGTGGCTCCTACAATGAGCAGTTCTTC.

CDR3 bases: TGTGCCAGCAGCTCACCCGGGGGGGGTATTAAGCAGTTCTTC. Translation gives CASSSPGGGIKQFF. The rearrangement joins TRBV7-2 to TRBJ2-1, with 8 bases identical to TRBD2. Germline V gives CDR1 SGHTA, CDR2 FQGNSA. V was clipped by 4 bases and J by 11 bases; unmatched bases: 10. The CDR3 is 14 residues long.

The V call is TRBV14, the J call TRBJ1-6; D unresolved. This CDR3 is 15 amino acids long. Germline values: CDR1 SGHDN, CDR2 FVKESK. V lost 0 bases and J 5 bases, leaving 8 bases between the germline ends. This CDR3 reads CASSQDWNNNSPLHF. CDR3 DNA: TGTGCCAGCAGCCAAGATTGGAACAATAATTCACCCCTCCACTTT.

The chain combines TRBV30 with TRBJ1-1; the D gene is possibly TRBD1 (5 bases). Trimming stripped 4 bases from V and 7 bases from J, with 13 bases between. This CDR3 is 12 amino acids long. Germline V gene data show CDR1 as GTSNPN and CDR2 as SVGIG (reference sequence). The CDR3 nucleotides read TGTGCCTGGAATGGGGGAGGGCTTGAAGCTTTCTTT. It yields the protein CAWNGGGLEAFF.

The chain is built from TRBV7-2 and TRBJ2-3; 11 positions agree with TRBD2. This CDR3 is built from 16 residues. Trimming cost V 5 bases and J 4 bases; bases outside gene matches: 8. The germline CDR1 and CDR2 sequences are SGHTA and FQGNSA. The CDR3 spells CASSRSGRAGSDTQYF. Written as DNA, the CDR3 is TGTGCCAGCAGCCGTAGCGGGAGGGCGGGGTCAGATACGCAGTATTTT.

The chain is built from TRBV11-2 and TRBJ2-1; D is possibly TRBD2 (7 bases). CDR1 and CDR2 from the germline V gene are SGHAT and FQNNGV. The V and J ends lost 4 bases and 5 bases respectively, with 15 bases between them. The CDR3 length is 15 residues. CDR3 region: CASSSGASGNNEQFF. As DNA, the CDR3 is TGTGCCAGCAGCTCAGGGGCTAGCGGAAACAATGAGCAGTTCTTC.

The V gene is TRBV7-9, the J gene TRBJ2-7, with 8 bases matching TRBD1. Germline CDR1 SEHNR, CDR2 FQNEAQ (reference sequence). CDR3 length: 18 residues. V shed 5 bases, J shed 1 base, and the junction held 16 bases outside the gene matches. CDR3 loop: CASSPSGARQGRSYEQYF. CDR3 DNA: TGTGCCAGCAGCCCCTCGGGGGCCCGACAGGGGAGATCCTACGAGCAGTACTTC.

V gene TRBV7-3 combines with J gene TRBJ2-1; unclear D gene. Germline V gene data show CDR1 as SGHTA and CDR2 as FQGTGA. The germline V and J ends were trimmed by 8 bases and 6 bases, with 8 bases remaining between them. The CDR3 sequence is 11 residues long. The CDR3 sequence is CASAHSNEQFF. The DNA of the CDR3 is TGTGCCAGCGCCCACTCCAATGAGCAGTTCTTC.

This clone was observed a single time. This chain joins TRBV5-3 and TRBJ1-5, with D maybe TRBD1 (5 bases). TRBV5-3 is an open reading frame, and its role is uncertain. The CDR3 loop spans 17 amino acids. The V and J ends lost 2 bases and 9 bases respectively, with 24 bases between them. The CDR3 DNA is TGTGCCAGAAGCTTTCATCTTGGGGGTCCAAGGATAAGGCCCCAGCATTTT. Translating it yields CARSFHLGGPRIRPQHF.

Worth noting for this clone: The CDR3 does not close with the conserved phenylalanine or tryptophan, likely indicating a read error. It is unclear where the CDR3 begins or ends on the DNA, so no DNA is shown, and the CDR3 is as TCRdb lists it. V gene TRBV6-4 combines with J gene TRBJ2-7; TRBD1, the table's D call, lacks a check against the DNA. The CDR3 spans 11 residues, counting both ends. Germline V gene lookup returns CDR1 MRHNA and CDR2 SNTAGT. This CDR3 reads CASSARNWTCL.

CDR3 nucleotides: TGCGCCAGCAGCTTGGAACAGGGGGACTATGGCTACACCTTC. Protein sequence: CASSLEQGDYGYTF. This sequence joins TRBV5-1 and TRBJ1-2; 8 bases are shared with TRBD1. Germline V gives CDR1 SGHRS, CDR2 YFSETQ. The V segment lost 0 bases and the J segment 3 bases; nucleotides outside the gene matches: 1. The CDR3 loop spans 14 amino acids.

The rearrangement joins TRBV19 to TRBJ2-7; 10 nucleotides line up with TRBD2. V gave up 4 bases and J gave up 2 bases; unmatched junction bases: 5. This CDR3 comprises 15 residues. The germline V gene has CDR1 LNHDA and CDR2 SQIVND (reference sequence). The CDR3 nucleotides read TGTGCCAGTAGTACCTCAAGCGGGGGGGCCTACGAGCAGTACTTC. This encodes CASSTSSGGAYEQYF.